Following are 8 T cell receptor beta chains from one sample sequenced in a study of beta chain features in type 1 diabetes. TCRB transcripts that were expressed got sequenced, as all of the isolated RNA had been reverse transcribed. Sequencing was performed with immunoSEQ multiplex PCR; in TCRdb, only in-frame clones are kept and a portion is missing. This sample carries hundreds of thousands of clones, 30% of them seen once, and the ten largest clones take about 0.065%. The sample taken for sequencing was naive CD4+ T cells from blood. Receptor source: a man aged 18-30 years in good health.

This sequence joins TRBV25-1 and TRBJ2-3, with 7 positions matching TRBD1. The ends lost 0 bases at V and 1 base at J; junction bases unmatched: 1. The CDR3 consists of 15 residues. CDR1 is MGHDK, CDR2 SYGVNS, per germline. CDR3 sequence reads: CASSEYTGGTDTQYF. Here the CDR3 DNA reads TGTGCCAGCAGTGAATATACAGGGGGCACAGATACGCAGTATTTT.

The chain employs TRBV29-1 and TRBJ2-7; possibly TRBD1 or TRBD2 for D (5 bases each). The CDR3 spans 13 residues. Looked up from germline, CDR1 is SQVTM and CDR2 is ANQGSEA. Trimming shortened V by 7 bases and J by 2 bases, and 15 bases separated the two germline ends. In DNA, the CDR3 is TGCAGCGGACAATCGGGGCCAACCTACGAGCAGTACTTC. Its translation: CSGQSGPTYEQYF.

This chain joins TRBV9 and TRBJ2-1; D is perhaps TRBD2 (5 bases). Germline V lookup: CDR1 SGDLS, CDR2 YYNGEE. The CDR3 runs to 14 residues. Trimming cost V 0 bases and J 4 bases, with 8 bases left between them. The CDR3 coding sequence is TGTGCCAGCAGCGTAGTTAGCGTGTACAATGAGCAGTTCTTC. This gives the protein CASSVVSVYNEQFF.

This clone showed up just a few times. The V call is TRBV25-1, the J call TRBJ2-3; D possibly corresponds to TRBD2 (5 bases). The V end was cut by 1 base, the J end by 9 bases, with 20 bases between. The CDR3 contains 16 residues. CDR1 MGHDK and CDR2 SYGVNS come from the germline V gene. The CDR3 sequence is CASSESAGAPPKTQYF. The DNA of the CDR3 is TGTGCCAGCAGTGAATCGGCGGGTGCCCCCCCGAAGACGCAGTATTTT.

The chain uses TRBV7-9 and TRBJ2-3, with D maybe TRBD1 (5 bases). The V end was cut by 4 bases, the J end by 5 bases, with 13 bases between. Germline-derived CDR1 and CDR2 are SEHNR and FQNEAQ (reference sequence). The CDR3 contains 14 residues. The CDR3 DNA is TGTGCCAGCAGCTCCAGGGCGGTGATAGATACGCAGTATTTT. Translated: CASSSRAVIDTQYF.

V gene TRBV6-6 combines with J gene TRBJ1-5; 9 positions match TRBD1. CDR3 length equals 16 residues. V lost 5 bases, J lost 5 bases, and 10 bases stayed unmatched. Per the germline V gene, CDR1 is MNHNY and CDR2 is SVGAGI (reference sequence). The CDR3 sequence is CASSPDLDRGYQPQHF. The CDR3, as DNA: TGTGCCAGCAGTCCAGATCTCGACAGGGGGTATCAGCCCCAGCATTTT.

This sequence joins TRBV6-1 and TRBJ1-1; TRBD1 aligns across 7 bases. Trimming cost V 8 bases and J 2 bases; bases outside gene matches: 5. Germline assignment: CDR1 MNHNS and CDR2 SASEGT. CDR3 size: 13 residues. CDR3 sequence: CASSDRYNTEAFF. CDR3 in DNA: TGTGCCAGCTCGGACAGGTATAACACTGAAGCTTTCTTT.

The rearrangement joins TRBV30 to TRBJ1-1; D unresolved. V shed 4 bases and J shed 2 bases, with 5 bases lying between them. Germline V gene sequence: CDR1 GTSNPN, CDR2 SVGIG (reference sequence). The CDR3 has 11 residues. CDR3 residues: CAWKENTEAFF. The CDR3 coding sequence is TGTGCCTGGAAAGAAAACACTGAAGCTTTCTTT.